A selection of T cell receptor beta chains follows, all from one sample in a study of CD8 T cells in Susac syndrome. Via MiXCR, TCRdb re-called the immunoSEQ multiplex PCR reads, giving one row per CDR3 protein. The sample has 190,000 or so distinct CDR3 sequences; about 95% are singletons. What was sequenced was CD4+ T cells from PBMCs. These receptors originate from a human donor with multiple sclerosis. Both conserved end residues are part of each CDR3. The D gene is left open where the match is weak. The size of a clone is reported for some rows only, either as once, few or many, or as a class for expanded clones.

V	J	size	D	DNA	CDR3
TRBV7-2	TRBJ2-1	NA	NA	TGTGCCAGCAGCAGAAGGACATGGGTCCACAATGAGCAGTTCTTC	CASSRRTWVHNEQFF
TRBV20-1	TRBJ2-4	once	NA	TGCAGTGCTAGAGGGACCAAAAACATTCAGTACTTC	CSARGTKNIQYF
TRBV25-1	TRBJ2-5	NA	NA	TGTGCCAGCACCCCGGAGTGGGGGAGAGAGACCCAGTACTTC	CASTPEWGRETQYF
TRBV29-1	TRBJ1-4	NA	TRBD1	TGCAGCCTACCCCCAATGGAGGGGGCTTCAACTAATGAAAAACTGTTTTTT	CSLPPMEGASTNEKLFF
TRBV20-1	TRBJ2-7	NA	TRBD2	TGCAGTGCTCTTACACTAGCGGGGGTCTCCTACGAGCAGTACTTC	CSALTLAGVSYEQYF
TRBV7-9	TRBJ2-1	NA	NA	TGTGCCAGCAGCTTTACTGGACAGTCCGAGCAGTTCTTC	CASSFTGQSEQFF
TRBV2	TRBJ1-1	few	NA	TGTGCCAGCAGTGAAGGGAACACTGAAGCTTTCTTT	CASSEGNTEAFF
TRBV7-6	TRBJ2-7	once	NA	TGTGCCAGTCTCTCAAGGACGGTTCTACCCTACGAGCAGTACTTC	CASLSRTVLPYEQYF
TRBV29-1	TRBJ1-1	NA	TRBD1	TGCAGCGTTGAACCAACGGGACAGCCGAACACTGAAGCTTTCTTT	CSVEPTGQPNTEAFF
TRBV20-1	TRBJ1-5	NA	NA	TGCAGTGCTGGACAGCCAAATCAGCCCCAGCATTTT	CSAGQPNQPQHF
TRBV12-3/TRBV12-4	TRBJ2-7	NA	TRBD1	TGTGCCAGCAGTTATACGACAGGGAGCTACGAGCAGTACTTC	CASSYTTGSYEQYF
TRBV20-1	TRBJ1-2	NA	TRBD1	TGCAGTGCCGATCGACAGGGTCCCAACTATGGCTACACCTTC	CSADRQGPNYGYTF
TRBV3-1	TRBJ2-7	NA	NA	TGTGCCAGCAGCCAAGTCCAAGGGTACGAGCAGTACTTC	CASSQVQGYEQYF
TRBV20-1	TRBJ1-3	NA	NA	TGCAGTGCTATGACAGGCTCTGGAAACACCATATATTTT	CSAMTGSGNTIYF
TRBV5-1	TRBJ2-7	NA	TRBD1	TGCGCCAGCAGCTCTCGACAGGGGCCTACCTACGAGCAGTACTTC	CASSSRQGPTYEQYF
TRBV20-1	TRBJ1-6	once	NA	TGCAGTGCTAACAGGGTTGGGAATTCACCCCTCCACTTT	CSANRVGNSPLHF
TRBV7-9	TRBJ2-5	NA	NA	TGTGCCAGCAGCTTAGCGCTGCCGGATGGGACCCAGTACTTC	CASSLALPDGTQYF
TRBV5-4	TRBJ2-3	NA	TRBD2	TGTGCCACACCTTCTGGCGGGAGCGCAGATACGCAGTATTTT	CATPSGGSADTQYF
TRBV29-1	TRBJ1-2	NA	NA	TGCAGCGTTGGGGGTGGGAACTATGGCTACACCTTC	CSVGGGNYGYTF
TRBV14	TRBJ2-5	NA	TRBD2	TGTGCCAGCAGCGGACGGACTAGCAGCGGCCAAGAGACCCAGTACTTC	CASSGRTSSGQETQYF
TRBV19	TRBJ2-1	NA	TRBD1	TGTGCCAGTAGTACACAGGGGGCCGGTGAGCAGTTCTTC	CASSTQGAGEQFF
TRBV29-1	TRBJ2-1	NA	NA	TGCAGCGTTGGAGTCCTCATTACGTTTGAGCAGTTCTTC	CSVGVLITFEQFF